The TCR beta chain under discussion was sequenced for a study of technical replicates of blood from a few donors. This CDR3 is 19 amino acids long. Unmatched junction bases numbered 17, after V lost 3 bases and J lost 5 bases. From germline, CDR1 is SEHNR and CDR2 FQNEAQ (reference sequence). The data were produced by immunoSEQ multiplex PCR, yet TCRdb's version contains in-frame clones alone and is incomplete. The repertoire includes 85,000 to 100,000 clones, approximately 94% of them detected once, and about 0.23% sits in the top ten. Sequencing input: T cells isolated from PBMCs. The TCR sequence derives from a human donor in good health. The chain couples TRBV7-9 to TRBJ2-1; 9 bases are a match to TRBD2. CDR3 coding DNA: TGTGCCAGCAGCTTCTTCGGGGGGCTTTTGACTAGCGGAGACAATGAGCAGTTCTTC. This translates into CASSFFGGLLTSGDNEQFF.